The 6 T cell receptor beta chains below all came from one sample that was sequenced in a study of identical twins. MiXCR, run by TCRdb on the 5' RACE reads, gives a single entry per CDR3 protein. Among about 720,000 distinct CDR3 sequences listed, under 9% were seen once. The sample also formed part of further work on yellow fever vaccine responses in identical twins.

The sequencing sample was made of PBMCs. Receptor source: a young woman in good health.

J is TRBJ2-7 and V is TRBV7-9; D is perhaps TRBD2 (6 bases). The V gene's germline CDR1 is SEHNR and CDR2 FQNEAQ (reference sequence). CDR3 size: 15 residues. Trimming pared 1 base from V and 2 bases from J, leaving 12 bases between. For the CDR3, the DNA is TGTGCCAGCAGCTTAGGTGGACTAAACACCTACGAGCAGTACTTC. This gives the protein CASSLGGLNTYEQYF.

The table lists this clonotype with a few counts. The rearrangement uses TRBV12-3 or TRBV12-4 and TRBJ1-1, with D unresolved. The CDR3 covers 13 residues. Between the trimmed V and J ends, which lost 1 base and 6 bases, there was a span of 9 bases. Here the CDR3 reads CASSLVNSPEAFF. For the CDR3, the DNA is TGTGCCAGCAGTTTAGTAAACAGCCCTGAAGCTTTCTTT.

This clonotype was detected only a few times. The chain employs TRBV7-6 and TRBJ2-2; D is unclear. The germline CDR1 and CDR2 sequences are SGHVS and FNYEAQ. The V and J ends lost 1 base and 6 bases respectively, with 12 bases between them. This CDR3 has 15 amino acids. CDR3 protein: CASSLDPESAGELFF. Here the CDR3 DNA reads TGTGCCAGCAGCTTAGACCCGGAAAGTGCCGGGGAGCTGTTTTTT.

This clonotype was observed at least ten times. CDR3 bases: TGTGCCAGCAGCTTGGGGGGAGGTAACGAGCAGTACTTC. This sequence encodes CASSLGGGNEQYF. The chain couples TRBV5-6 to TRBJ2-7; D perhaps matches TRBD2 (6 bases). The V gene's germline CDR1 is SGHDT and CDR2 YYEEEE. V shed 0 bases and J shed 5 bases, with 9 bases lying between them. CDR3 length equals 13 residues.

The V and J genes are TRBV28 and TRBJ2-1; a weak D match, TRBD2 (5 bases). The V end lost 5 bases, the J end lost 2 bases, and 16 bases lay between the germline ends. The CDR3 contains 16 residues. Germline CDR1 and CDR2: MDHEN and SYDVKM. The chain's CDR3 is CASSTVLANAYNEQFF. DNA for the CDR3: TGTGCCAGCAGTACCGTTCTAGCAAATGCCTACAATGAGCAGTTCTTC.

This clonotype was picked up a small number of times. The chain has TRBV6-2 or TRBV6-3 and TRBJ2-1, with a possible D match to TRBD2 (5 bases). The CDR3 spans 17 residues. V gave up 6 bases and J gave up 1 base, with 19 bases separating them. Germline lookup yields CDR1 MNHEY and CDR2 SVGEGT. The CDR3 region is CASSQHTAAASYNEQFF. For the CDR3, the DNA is TGTGCCAGCAGCCAACACACAGCGGCAGCTTCCTACAATGAGCAGTTCTTC.